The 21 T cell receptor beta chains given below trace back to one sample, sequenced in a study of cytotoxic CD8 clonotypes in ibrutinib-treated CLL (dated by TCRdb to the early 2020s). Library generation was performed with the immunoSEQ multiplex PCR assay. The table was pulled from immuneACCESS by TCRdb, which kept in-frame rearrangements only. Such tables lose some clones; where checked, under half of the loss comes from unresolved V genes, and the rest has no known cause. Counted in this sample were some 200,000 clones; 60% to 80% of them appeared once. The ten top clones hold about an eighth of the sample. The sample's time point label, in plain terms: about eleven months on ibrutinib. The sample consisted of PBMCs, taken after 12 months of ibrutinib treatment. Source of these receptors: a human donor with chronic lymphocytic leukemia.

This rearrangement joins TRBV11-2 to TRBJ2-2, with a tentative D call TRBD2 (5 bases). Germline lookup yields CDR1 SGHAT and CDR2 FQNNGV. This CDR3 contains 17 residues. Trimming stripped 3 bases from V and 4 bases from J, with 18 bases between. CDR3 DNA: TGTGCCAGCAGCTTTAGGTTGAAGGGCCGGGGCACCGGGGAGCTGTTTTTT. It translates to CASSFRLKGRGTGELFF.

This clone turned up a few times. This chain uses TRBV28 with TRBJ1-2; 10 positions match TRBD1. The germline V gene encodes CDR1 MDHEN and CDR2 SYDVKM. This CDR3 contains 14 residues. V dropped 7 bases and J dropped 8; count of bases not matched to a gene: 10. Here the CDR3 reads CASTMTGGAWGYTF. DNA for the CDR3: TGTGCCAGCACCATGACAGGGGGCGCCTGGGGCTACACCTTC.

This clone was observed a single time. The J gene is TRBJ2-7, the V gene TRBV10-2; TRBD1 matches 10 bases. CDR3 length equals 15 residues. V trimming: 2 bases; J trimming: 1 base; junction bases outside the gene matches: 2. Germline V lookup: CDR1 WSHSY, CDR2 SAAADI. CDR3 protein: CASSEPGQGSYEQYF. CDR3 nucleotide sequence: TGCGCCAGCAGTGAGCCGGGACAGGGGTCCTACGAGCAGTACTTC.

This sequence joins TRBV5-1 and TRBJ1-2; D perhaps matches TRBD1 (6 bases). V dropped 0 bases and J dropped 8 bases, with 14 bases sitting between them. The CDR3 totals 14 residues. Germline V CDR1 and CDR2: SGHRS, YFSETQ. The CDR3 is CASSLGTAQGGYTF. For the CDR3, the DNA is TGCGCCAGCAGCTTGGGGACAGCCCAAGGGGGCTACACCTTC.

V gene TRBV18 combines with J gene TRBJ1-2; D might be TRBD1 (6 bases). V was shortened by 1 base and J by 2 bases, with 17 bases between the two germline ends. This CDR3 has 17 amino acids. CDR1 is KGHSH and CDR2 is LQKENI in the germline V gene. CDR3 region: CASSPRGGTHRNYGYTF. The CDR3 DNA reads TGTGCCAGCTCACCACGAGGGGGGACACACCGGAACTATGGCTACACCTTC.

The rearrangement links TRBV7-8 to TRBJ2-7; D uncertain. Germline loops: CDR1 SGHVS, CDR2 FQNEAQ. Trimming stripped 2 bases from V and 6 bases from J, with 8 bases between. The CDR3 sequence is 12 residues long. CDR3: CASSLPDAEQYF. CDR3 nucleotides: TGTGCCAGCAGCTTACCTGATGCCGAGCAGTACTTC.

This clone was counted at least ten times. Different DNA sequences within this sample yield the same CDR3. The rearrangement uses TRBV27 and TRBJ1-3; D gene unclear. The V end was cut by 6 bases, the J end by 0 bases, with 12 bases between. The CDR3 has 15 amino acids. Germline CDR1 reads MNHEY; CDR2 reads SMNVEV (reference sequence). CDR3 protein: CASSGRRSSGNTIYF. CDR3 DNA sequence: TGTGCCAGCAGCGGACGGCGGAGCTCTGGAAACACCATATATTTT.

The CDR3 sequence is CASSQEGDSGNTIYF. CDR3 coding DNA: TGCGCCAGCAGCCAAGAAGGGGACTCTGGAAACACCATATATTTT. The chain combines TRBV4-1 with TRBJ1-3; TRBD1 is a possible D gene (5 bases). Trimming cost V 0 bases and J 0 bases, with 6 bases left between them. Germline CDR1 reads MGHRA; CDR2 reads YSYEKL. CDR3 size: 15 residues.

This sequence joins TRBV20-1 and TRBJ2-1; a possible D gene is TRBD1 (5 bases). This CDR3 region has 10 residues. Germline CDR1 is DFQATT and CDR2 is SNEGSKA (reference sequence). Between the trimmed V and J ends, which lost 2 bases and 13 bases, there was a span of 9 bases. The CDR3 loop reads CSARYRTQFF. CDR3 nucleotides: TGCAGTGCTAGATACAGGACCCAGTTCTTC.

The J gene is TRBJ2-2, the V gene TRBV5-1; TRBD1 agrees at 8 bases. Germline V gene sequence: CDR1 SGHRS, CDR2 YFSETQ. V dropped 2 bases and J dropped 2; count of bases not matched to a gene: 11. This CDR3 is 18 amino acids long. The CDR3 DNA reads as TGCGCCAGCAGCTTCCTAGACAGGGGAGCAGCCAACACCGGGGAGCTGTTTTTT. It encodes CASSFLDRGAANTGELFF.

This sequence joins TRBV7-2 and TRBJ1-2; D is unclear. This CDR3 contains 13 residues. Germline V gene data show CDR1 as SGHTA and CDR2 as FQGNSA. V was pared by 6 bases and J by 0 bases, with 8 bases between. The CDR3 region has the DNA TGTGCCAGCAGGAGAGAAGCTAACTATGGCTACACCTTC. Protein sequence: CASRREANYGYTF. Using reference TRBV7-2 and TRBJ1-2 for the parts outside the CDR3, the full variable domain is GAGVSQSPSNKVTEKGKDVELRCDPISGHTALYWYRQSLGQGLEFLIYFQGNSAPDKSGLPSDRFSAERTGGSVSTLTIQRTQQEDSAVYLCASRREANYGYTFGSGTRLTVV.

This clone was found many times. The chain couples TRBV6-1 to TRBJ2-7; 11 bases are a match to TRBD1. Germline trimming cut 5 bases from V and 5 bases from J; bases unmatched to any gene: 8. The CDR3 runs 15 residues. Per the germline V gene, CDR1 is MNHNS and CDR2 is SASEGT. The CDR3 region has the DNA TGTGCCAGCAGTCCACGGACAGGGGGCTGGGACGAGCAGTACTTC. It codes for CASSPRTGGWDEQYF.

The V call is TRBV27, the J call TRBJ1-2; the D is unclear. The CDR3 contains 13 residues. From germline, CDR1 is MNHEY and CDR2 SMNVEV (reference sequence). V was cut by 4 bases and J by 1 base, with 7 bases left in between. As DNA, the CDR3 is TGTGCCAGCAGTTACGTTGGTAACTATGGCTACACCTTC. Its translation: CASSYVGNYGYTF.

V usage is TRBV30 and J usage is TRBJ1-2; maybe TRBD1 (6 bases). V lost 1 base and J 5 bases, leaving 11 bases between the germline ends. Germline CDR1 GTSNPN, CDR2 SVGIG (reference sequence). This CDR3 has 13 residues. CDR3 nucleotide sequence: TGTGCCTGGAGTGGACAGGCTGATTATGGCTACACCTTC. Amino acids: CAWSGQADYGYTF.

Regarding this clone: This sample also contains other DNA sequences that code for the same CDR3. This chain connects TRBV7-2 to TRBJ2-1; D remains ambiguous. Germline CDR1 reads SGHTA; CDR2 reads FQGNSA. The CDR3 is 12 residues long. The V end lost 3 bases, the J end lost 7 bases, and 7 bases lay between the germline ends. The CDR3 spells CASSLWGNEQFF. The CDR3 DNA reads TGTGCCAGCAGCTTGTGGGGAAATGAGCAGTTCTTC.

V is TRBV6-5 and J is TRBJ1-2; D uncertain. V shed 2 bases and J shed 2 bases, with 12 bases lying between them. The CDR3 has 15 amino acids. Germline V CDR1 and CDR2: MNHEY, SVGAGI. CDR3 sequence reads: CASSYEVGNNYGYTF. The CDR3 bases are TGTGCCAGCAGTTACGAGGTCGGCAACAACTATGGCTACACCTTC.

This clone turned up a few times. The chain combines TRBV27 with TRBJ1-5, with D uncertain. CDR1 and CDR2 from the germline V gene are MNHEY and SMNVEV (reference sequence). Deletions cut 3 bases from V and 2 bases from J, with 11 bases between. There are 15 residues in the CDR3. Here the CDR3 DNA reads TGTGCCAGCAGTTTCCGGGGTCTGGGCAATCAGCCCCAGCATTTT. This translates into CASSFRGLGNQPQHF.

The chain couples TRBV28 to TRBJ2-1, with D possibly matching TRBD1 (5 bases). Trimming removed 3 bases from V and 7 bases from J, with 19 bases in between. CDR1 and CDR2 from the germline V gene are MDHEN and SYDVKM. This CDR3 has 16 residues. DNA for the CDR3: TGTGCCAGCAGTTTCCGACGGGCCAGGGTAGGAAATGAGCAGTTCTTC. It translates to CASSFRRARVGNEQFF. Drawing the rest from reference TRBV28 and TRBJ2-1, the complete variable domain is DVKVTQSSRYLVKRTGEKVFLECVQDMDHENMFWYRQDPGLGLRLIYFSYDVKMKEKGDIPEGYSVSREKKERFSLILESASTNQTSMYLCASSFRRARVGNEQFFGPGTRLTVL.

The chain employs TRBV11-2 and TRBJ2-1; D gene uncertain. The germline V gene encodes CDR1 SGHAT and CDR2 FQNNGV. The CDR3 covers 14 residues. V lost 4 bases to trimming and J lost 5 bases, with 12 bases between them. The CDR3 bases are TGTGCCAGCAGCTCCAGACTGGTGAACAATGAGCAGTTCTTC. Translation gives CASSSRLVNNEQFF.

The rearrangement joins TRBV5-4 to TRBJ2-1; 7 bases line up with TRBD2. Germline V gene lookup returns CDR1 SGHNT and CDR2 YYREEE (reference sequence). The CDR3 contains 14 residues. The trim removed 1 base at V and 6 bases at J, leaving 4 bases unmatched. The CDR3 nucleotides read TGTGCCAGCAGCTTGAGACTAGCCGCCAATGAGCAGTTCTTC. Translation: CASSLRLAANEQFF.

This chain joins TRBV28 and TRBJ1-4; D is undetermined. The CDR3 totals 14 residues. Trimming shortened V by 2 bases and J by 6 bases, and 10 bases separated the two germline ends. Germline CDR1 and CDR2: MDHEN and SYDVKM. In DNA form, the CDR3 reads TGTGCCAGCAGTTTACCTAGACCCTATGAAAAACTGTTTTTT. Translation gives CASSLPRPYEKLFF.